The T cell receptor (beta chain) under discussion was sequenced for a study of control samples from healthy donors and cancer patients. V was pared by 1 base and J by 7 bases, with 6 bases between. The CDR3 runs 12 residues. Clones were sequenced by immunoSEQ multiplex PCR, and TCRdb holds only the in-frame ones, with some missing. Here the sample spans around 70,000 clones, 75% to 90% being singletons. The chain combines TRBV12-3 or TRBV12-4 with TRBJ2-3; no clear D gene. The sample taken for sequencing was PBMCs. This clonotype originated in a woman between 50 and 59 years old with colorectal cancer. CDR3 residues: CASSLGGNTQYF. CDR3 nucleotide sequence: TGTGCCAGCAGTTTAGGGGGAAATACGCAGTATTTT.